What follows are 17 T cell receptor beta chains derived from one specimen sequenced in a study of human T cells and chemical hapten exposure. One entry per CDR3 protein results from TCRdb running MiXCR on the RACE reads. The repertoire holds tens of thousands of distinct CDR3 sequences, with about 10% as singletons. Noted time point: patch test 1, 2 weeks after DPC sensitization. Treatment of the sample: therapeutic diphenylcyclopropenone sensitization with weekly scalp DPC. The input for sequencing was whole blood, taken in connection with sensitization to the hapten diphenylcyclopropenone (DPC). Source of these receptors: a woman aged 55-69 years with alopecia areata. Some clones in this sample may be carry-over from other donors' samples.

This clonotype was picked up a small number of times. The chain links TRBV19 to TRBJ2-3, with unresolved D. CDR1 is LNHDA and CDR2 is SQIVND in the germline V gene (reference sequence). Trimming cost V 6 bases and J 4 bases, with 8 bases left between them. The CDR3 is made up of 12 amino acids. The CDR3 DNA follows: TGTGCCAGTAGCAGAAAGGCAGATACGCAGTATTTT. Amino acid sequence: CASSRKADTQYF.

CDR3 loop: CASSESPTDTQYF. The CDR3 region has the DNA TGTGCCAGCAGTGAGTCCCCCACAGATACGCAGTATTTT. J is TRBJ2-3 and V is TRBV6-4; D unresolved. CDR3 length: 13 amino acids. CDR1 MRHNA and CDR2 SNTAGT come from the germline V gene. V gave up 3 bases and J gave up 2 bases, with 6 bases separating them.

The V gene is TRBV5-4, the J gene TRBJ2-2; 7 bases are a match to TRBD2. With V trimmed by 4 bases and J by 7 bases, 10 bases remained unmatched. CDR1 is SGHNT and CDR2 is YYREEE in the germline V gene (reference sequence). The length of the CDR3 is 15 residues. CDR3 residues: CASSPGGGVVGELFF. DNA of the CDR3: TGTGCCAGCAGCCCGGGCGGGGGAGTTGTCGGGGAGCTGTTTTTT.

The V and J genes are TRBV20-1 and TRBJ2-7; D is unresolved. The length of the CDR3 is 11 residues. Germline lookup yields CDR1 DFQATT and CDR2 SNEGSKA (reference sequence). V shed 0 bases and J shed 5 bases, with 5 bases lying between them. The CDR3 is CSAREVNEQYF. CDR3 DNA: TGCAGTGCTAGAGAGGTCAACGAGCAGTACTTC.

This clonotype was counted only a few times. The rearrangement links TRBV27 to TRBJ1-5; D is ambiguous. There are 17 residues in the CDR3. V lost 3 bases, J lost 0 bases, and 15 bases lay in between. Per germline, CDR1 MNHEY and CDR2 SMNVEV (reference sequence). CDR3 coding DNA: TGTGCCAGCAGTTTTACGGGATCCCCTACTAGCAATCAGCCCCAGCATTTT. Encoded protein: CASSFTGSPTSNQPQHF.

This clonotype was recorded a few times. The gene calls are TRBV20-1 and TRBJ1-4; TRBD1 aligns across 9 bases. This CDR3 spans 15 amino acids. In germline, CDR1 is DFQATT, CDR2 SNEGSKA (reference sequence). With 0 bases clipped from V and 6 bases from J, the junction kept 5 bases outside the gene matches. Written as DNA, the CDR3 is TGCAGTGCTAGAGACCGGACAGGGGTTTATGAAAAACTGTTTTTT. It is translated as CSARDRTGVYEKLFF.

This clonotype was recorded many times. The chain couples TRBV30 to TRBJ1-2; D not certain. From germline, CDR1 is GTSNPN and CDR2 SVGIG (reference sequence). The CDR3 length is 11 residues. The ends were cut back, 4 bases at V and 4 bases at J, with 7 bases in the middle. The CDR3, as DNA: TGTGCCTGGACGGAGGGCTATGGCTACACCTTC. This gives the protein CAWTEGYGYTF.

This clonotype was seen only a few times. The CDR3 reads CASSPPEGTGHGTDTQYF. The DNA of the CDR3 is TGTGCCAGCTCACCACCTGAGGGGACAGGGCACGGCACAGATACGCAGTATTTT. The chain carries TRBV18 and TRBJ2-3; 9 bases map to TRBD1. Germline loops: CDR1 KGHSH, CDR2 LQKENI. The ends lost 0 bases at V and 1 base at J; junction bases unmatched: 8. This CDR3 has 18 residues.

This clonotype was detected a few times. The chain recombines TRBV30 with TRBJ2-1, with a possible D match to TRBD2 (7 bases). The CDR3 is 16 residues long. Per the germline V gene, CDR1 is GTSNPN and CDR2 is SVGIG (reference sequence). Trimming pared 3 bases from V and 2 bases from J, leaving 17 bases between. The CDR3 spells CAWRVSEGGAYNEQFF. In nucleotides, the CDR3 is TGTGCCTGGAGGGTTTCGGAAGGGGGGGCCTACAATGAGCAGTTCTTC.

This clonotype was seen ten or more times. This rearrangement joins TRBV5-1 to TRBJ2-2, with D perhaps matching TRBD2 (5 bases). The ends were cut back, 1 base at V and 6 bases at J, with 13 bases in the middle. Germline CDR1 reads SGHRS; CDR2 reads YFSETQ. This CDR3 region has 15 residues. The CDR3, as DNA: TGCGCCAGCAGCTTGAGCCTTCCCGGGGCCGGGGAGCTGTTTTTT. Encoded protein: CASSLSLPGAGELFF.

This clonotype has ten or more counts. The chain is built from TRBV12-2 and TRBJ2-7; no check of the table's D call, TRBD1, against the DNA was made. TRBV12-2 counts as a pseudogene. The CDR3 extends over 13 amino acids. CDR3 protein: CASRLLAGSWQYF. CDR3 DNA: TGTGCAAGTCGCTTACTCGCAGGGAGTTGGCAGTACTTC.

The CDR3 spells CASSPLTSGNTIYF. The CDR3 DNA is TGTGCCAGCAGTCCCCTGACCTCTGGAAACACCATATATTTT. The chain links TRBV2 to TRBJ1-3, with D unclear. CDR1 is SNHLY, CDR2 FYNNEI, per germline. V lost 5 bases and J lost 0, with 8 bases in between. The CDR3 consists of 14 residues.

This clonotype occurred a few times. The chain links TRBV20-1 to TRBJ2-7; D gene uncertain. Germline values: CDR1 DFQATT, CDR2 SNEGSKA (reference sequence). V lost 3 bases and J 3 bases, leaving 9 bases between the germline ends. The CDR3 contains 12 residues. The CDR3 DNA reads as TGCAGTGCTAGCGCCGGGTACTACGAGCAGTACTTC. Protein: CSASAGYYEQYF.

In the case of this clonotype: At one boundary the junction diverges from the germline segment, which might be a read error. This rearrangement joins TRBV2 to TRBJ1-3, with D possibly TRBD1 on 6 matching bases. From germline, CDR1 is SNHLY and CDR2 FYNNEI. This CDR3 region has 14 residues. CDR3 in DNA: TGTGCCAGCACTGAACAGGGATCTGGAAACACCATATATTTT. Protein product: CASTEQGSGNTIYF.

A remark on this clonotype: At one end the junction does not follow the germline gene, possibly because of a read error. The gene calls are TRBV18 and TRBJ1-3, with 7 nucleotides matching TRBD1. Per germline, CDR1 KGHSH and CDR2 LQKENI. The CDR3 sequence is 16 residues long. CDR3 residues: CANSPRDSGSGNTIYF. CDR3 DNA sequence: TGTGCCAACTCACCACGGGACAGTGGCTCTGGAAACACCATATATTTT.

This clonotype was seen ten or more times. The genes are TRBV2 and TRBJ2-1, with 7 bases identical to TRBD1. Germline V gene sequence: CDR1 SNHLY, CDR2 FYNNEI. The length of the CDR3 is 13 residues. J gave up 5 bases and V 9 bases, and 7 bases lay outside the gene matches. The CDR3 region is CASTTGLNNEQFF. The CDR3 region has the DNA TGTGCCAGTACGACAGGGCTGAACAATGAGCAGTTCTTC.

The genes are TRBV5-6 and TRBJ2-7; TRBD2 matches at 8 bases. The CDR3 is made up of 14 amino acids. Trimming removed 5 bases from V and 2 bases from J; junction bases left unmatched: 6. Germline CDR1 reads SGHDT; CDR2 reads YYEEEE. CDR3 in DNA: TGTGCCAGCAGGGAGACGGGGGGGCCCTACGAGCAGTACTTC. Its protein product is CASRETGGPYEQYF.